The TCR beta chain described here comes from a study of regulatory T cells in long-lasting Graves disease. Regarding the study as a whole: Persistent disease was characterized by preferential usage of TRBV28, TRBJ1-2 and TRBJ2-5.

The CDR3 is made up of 18 amino acids. Germline lookup yields CDR1 DFQATT and CDR2 SNEGSKA (reference sequence). V lost 0 bases to trimming and J lost 7 bases, with 25 bases between them. With iRepertoire HTBI primers and Arm-PCR of CDR3 regions, TCR beta libraries were built. TCRdb re-called the multiplex PCR reads through MiXCR, storing one row per CDR3 protein. The repertoire has about 420,000 distinct CDR3 sequences, roughly 17% of them found once; the top ten carry roughly 23%. Stated time point: newly diagnosed GD, antithyroid drugs for less than 3 months. The TCR library was made from RNA that had been extracted from PBMCs in TRIzol. EDTA tubes received approximately 9 milliliters of collected peripheral blood. This clonotype showed up many times. Its target is unknown. In addition, the sample was reused for a study of T cells in Graves' hyperthyroidism and ophthalmopathy. That study reports: The HTBI primer set was used in a first-round RT-PCR of the TCR CDR3.

The specimen was peripheral blood mononuclear cells (PBMCs), collected at new diagnosis, from a patient treated with antithyroid drugs. This chain connects TRBV20-1 to TRBJ2-1, with D perhaps matching TRBD2 (7 bases). The sequence derives from a woman under 30 with Graves disease. This CDR3 reads CSARDLSGRAGAGNEQFF. The CDR3 DNA follows: TGCAGTGCTAGAGATCTGAGCGGACGGGCGGGGGCAGGTAATGAGCAGTTCTTC.